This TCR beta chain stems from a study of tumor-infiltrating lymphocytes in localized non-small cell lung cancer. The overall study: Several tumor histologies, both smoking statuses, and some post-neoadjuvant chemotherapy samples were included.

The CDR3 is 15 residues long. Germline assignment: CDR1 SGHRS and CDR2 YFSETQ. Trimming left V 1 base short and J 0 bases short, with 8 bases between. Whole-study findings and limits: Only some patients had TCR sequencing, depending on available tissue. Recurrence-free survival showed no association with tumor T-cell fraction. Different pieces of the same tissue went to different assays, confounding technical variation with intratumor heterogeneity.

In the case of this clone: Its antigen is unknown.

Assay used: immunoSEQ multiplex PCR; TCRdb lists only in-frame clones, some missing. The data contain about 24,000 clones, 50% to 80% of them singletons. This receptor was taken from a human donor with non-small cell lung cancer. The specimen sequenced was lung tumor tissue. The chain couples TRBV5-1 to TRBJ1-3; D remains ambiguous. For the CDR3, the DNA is TGCGCCAGCAGCTTGACGGGAGTCTCTGGAAACACCATATATTTT. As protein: CASSLTGVSGNTIYF.